This T cell receptor beta chain is from a study of blood T cell repertoires in COVID-19. In the study overall: Spain, Italy and the United States supplied samples that represented acute and convalescent COVID-19.

Sequencing was performed with immunoSEQ multiplex PCR; in TCRdb, only in-frame clones are kept and a portion is missing. Among hundreds of thousands of clones listed, 85% to 90% were seen once. This clone was recorded a few times. This CDR3 is 15 amino acids long. Germline assignment: CDR1 LNHDA and CDR2 SQIVND (reference sequence). V lost 5 bases and J lost 5; bases outside the gene matches: 6. The chain joins TRBV19 to TRBJ2-1, with 10 bases fitting TRBD2. The sequencing input was peripheral blood. The receptor comes from a man aged 80 or over with acute or convalescent COVID-19. In nucleotides, the CDR3 is TGTGCCAGTAGTGCCTCCCTAGCGGGGGACAATGAGCAGTTCTTC. As protein: CASSASLAGDNEQFF.